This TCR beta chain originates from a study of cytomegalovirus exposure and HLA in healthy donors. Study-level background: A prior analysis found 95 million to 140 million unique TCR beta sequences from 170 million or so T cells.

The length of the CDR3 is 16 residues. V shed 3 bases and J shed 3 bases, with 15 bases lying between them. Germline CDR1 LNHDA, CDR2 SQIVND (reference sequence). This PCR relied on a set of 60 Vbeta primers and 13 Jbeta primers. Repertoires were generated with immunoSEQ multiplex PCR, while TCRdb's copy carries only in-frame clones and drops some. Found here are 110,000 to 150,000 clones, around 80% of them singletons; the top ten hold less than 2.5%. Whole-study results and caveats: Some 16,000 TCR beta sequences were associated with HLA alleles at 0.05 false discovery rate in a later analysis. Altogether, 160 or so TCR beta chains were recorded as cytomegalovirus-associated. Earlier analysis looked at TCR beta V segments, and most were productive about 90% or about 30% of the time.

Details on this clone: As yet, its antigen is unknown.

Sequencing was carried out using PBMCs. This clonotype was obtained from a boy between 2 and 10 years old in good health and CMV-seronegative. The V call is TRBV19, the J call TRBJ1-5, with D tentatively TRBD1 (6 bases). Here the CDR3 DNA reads TGTGCCAGTAGTATCCGGACAGCTATCTTCAATCAGCCCCAGCATTTT. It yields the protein CASSIRTAIFNQPQHF.